A selection of T cell receptor beta chains follows, all from one sample in a study of radiotherapy plus CTLA-4 blockade in lung cancer. Clones were sequenced by immunoSEQ multiplex PCR, and TCRdb holds only the in-frame ones, with some missing. This sample carries roughly 44,000 clones, roughly 90% of them seen once, and the ten largest clones take 7.8%. The source material was peripheral blood, sampled from a patient treated with radiotherapy plus ipilimumab. These receptors all come from a human donor with non-small cell lung cancer whose response to radiotherapy plus ipilimumab could not be evaluated. CDR3s leave out the opening cysteine and the closing phenylalanine or tryptophan. A D gene is named only where the DNA matches it firmly.

d_call	v_call	j_call	cdr3_aa
TRBD1	TRBV6-5	TRBJ1-5	ASSGGQGKNQPQH
NA	TRBV7-9	TRBJ1-6	ASSLGVARQFSPLH
NA	TRBV6-5	TRBJ2-4	ASSLTGTKNIQY
NA	TRBV7-6	TRBJ1-4	ASSLGLQGAGEKLF
TRBD1	TRBV4-3	TRBJ1-6	ASSQGTGARGTLH
TRBD2	TRBV7-8	TRBJ2-1	ASSARPGLGLNLDEQF
TRBD1	TRBV27	TRBJ1-2	ASSAHQTGSNYGYT
TRBD1	TRBV18	TRBJ1-1	ASSPRELPGQGLNTEAF
TRBD1	TRBV29-1	TRBJ2-7	SVGGGTGAYEQY
TRBD2	TRBV7-6	TRBJ2-7	ASSFGGGTTYEQY
TRBD2	TRBV12-5	TRBJ2-2	ASGNRDYLKVGELF
NA	TRBV5-5	TRBJ2-7	ASSLRSSYEQY
NA	TRBV7-9	TRBJ2-2	ASSHSPWEAGELF
NA	TRBV11-2	TRBJ1-1	ASSLLDSEAF
NA	TRBV7-9	TRBJ2-3	ASSLASGGPSEDTQY
NA	TRBV29-1	TRBJ2-1	SVSNEQF
TRBD2	TRBV9	TRBJ2-3	ASSGTRGGGVAAQY
NA	TRBV7-9	TRBJ2-1	ASTQRGNEQF
NA	TRBV5-1	TRBJ1-2	ASSPLQGRRANYGYT
TRBD2	TRBV5-1	TRBJ2-2	ASSWTSGTGELF
TRBD1	TRBV28	TRBJ1-2	ASSRTGGYGYT
TRBD1	TRBV5-5	TRBJ1-5	ASSLGQGNGQPQH
NA	TRBV28	TRBJ2-2	ASSPYGKGATTGELF
NA	TRBV30	TRBJ1-5	AWGLTNQPQH
NA	TRBV6-5	TRBJ2-6	ASRQLNSRANVLT
NA	TRBV11-2	TRBJ2-5	ASSSQGTQETQY
TRBD1	TRBV5-6	TRBJ2-7	ASSALQGRGEQY
NA	TRBV6-5	TRBJ2-5	ASSYGRGQETQY
NA	TRBV5-4	TRBJ1-1	ASSLDRDTEAF
NA	TRBV27	TRBJ1-5	ASSLRGGRQPQH
TRBD1	TRBV15	TRBJ1-3	ATSRNPGTGYSGNTIY
TRBD2	TRBV30	TRBJ2-1	AWSVGLVGEQF
TRBD1	TRBV5-4	TRBJ1-5	ASSYGTGVDQPQH
TRBD2	TRBV5-1	TRBJ2-1	ASSLGLAGATRDEQF
NA	TRBV7-2	TRBJ2-5	ASSRTSETQY
NA	TRBV19	TRBJ1-1	ASSTSDSWNTEAF
NA	TRBV7-2	TRBJ2-4	ASSRSGPKNIQY
TRBD2	TRBV27	TRBJ2-3	ASRHERGGGTDTQY
TRBD1	TRBV18	TRBJ1-2	ASSLDQGAEDGYT
TRBD1	TRBV4-1	TRBJ1-2	ASSQRSGTGNGYT
NA	TRBV7-2	TRBJ1-1	ASIPGTFNTEAF
TRBD1	TRBV7-9	TRBJ2-7	ASSLGQGVREQY
NA	TRBV6-1	TRBJ1-2	ATLSGDYGYT
TRBD2	TRBV7-2	TRBJ2-7	ASSSSEGLAGGEQY
TRBD1	TRBV18	TRBJ2-7	ASSPRQGSSYEQY
TRBD2	TRBV28	TRBJ2-1	ASSLSPGLAGSYNEQF
TRBD1	TRBV15	TRBJ2-1	ATSRRQGSYNEQF
TRBD1	TRBV7-7	TRBJ2-5	ASSPTGVQETQY
TRBD2	TRBV28	TRBJ2-1	ASSKQTGTSGINEQF
TRBD1	TRBV7-2	TRBJ2-7	ASSFGDRQYEQY
TRBD1	TRBV4-3	TRBJ1-1	ASSQDRGQAEAF
TRBD1	TRBV30	TRBJ1-4	AWSRGQGHEKLF
NA	TRBV7-9	TRBJ1-2	ASSLIGGYGYT
NA	TRBV30	TRBJ2-5	AGWGGAAGGETQY
NA	TRBV30	TRBJ1-3	AWSVTQLSGNTIY
TRBD1	TRBV4-3	TRBJ1-2	ASSQGGTENYGYT
NA	TRBV19	TRBJ1-4	ASSQRGSEKLF
TRBD2	TRBV6-1	TRBJ2-2	ASSGASGGTGELF
TRBD1	TRBV13	TRBJ1-6	ASSLLQGRNSPLH